This T cell receptor beta chain was identified in a study of CD8 T cells in ankylosing spondylitis. Using quantitative 5'-RACE with molecular barcodes, the authors made TCR beta libraries. TCRdb called the 5' RACE reads again in MiXCR, with one record for every CDR3 protein. This table holds approximately 550,000 distinct CDR3 sequences, about 12% found once. Study conclusions and caveats: Reports say disease-linked clones showed up significantly more in matched ankylosing spondylitis synovial fluid. Disease-linked clones, CD8+, were relatively rare in peripheral blood. A TCR beta motif of roughly eight highly homologous variants seemed to mark ankylosing spondylitis blood.

This clonotype has just a few counts. As yet, its antigen is unknown. The source is a male donor with ankylosing spondylitis. Sample: blood, either unsorted or a sorted T cell fraction (not recorded which).

The CDR3: CASSDSIASYNEQFF. CDR3 coding DNA: TGTGCCAGCAGTGACTCGATCGCTTCCTACAATGAGCAGTTCTTC. The chain combines TRBV6-4 with TRBJ2-1; D is unresolved. V was pared by 0 bases and J by 1 base, with 7 bases between. CDR3 length: 15 residues. Germline V lookup: CDR1 MRHNA, CDR2 SNTAGT.